Following are 15 T cell receptor beta chains from one sample sequenced in a study of shared clonotypes between healthy human individuals. The method was immunoSEQ multiplex PCR; TCRdb's version includes in-frame clones alone and lacks a portion of them. Of about 730,000 clones in the sample, 55% to 80% are singletons; the top ten hold over 1.5%. The sample taken for sequencing was memory CD4+ T cells sorted from blood. The sample's subset: CD45RA-negative fraction. Receptor source: a woman in her thirties in good health.

About this clone itself: The identical CDR3 is also encoded by other nucleotide sequences in the sample. V usage is TRBV5-1 and J usage is TRBJ2-1; TRBD1 might be the D (6 bases). V was pared by 4 bases and J by 0 bases, with 11 bases between. Germline values: CDR1 SGHRS, CDR2 YFSETQ. The CDR3 sequence is 15 residues long. The CDR3, as DNA: TGCGCCAGCAGCCCGGACAGTAACTCCTACAATGAGCAGTTCTTC. Translating it yields CASSPDSNSYNEQFF.

This clone was observed a few times. The chain employs TRBV5-1 and TRBJ2-5, with 7 bases that match TRBD2. Per the germline V gene, CDR1 is SGHRS and CDR2 is YFSETQ. This CDR3 spans 16 amino acids. V dropped 4 bases and J dropped 4; count of bases not matched to a gene: 13. CDR3 sequence (DNA): TGCGCCAGCAGCGGACCGAGCGGGAAGGTAGGAGAGACCCAGTACTTC. It codes for CASSGPSGKVGETQYF.

In this sample, this clone turned up a few times. The rearrangement links TRBV19 to TRBJ1-4; 7 nucleotides align to TRBD1. V lost 5 bases to trimming and J lost 6 bases; unmatched junction nucleotides: 6. Germline V CDR1 and CDR2: LNHDA, SQIVND (reference sequence). CDR3 size: 14 residues. DNA for the CDR3: TGTGCCAGTAGTGCCGACAGGGACCATGAAAAACTGTTTTTT. Translated: CASSADRDHEKLFF.

This clone occurred many times. The rearrangement links TRBV7-3 to TRBJ1-4, with D uncertain. Per the germline V gene, CDR1 is SGHTA and CDR2 is FQGTGA. Trimming pared 5 bases from V and 8 bases from J, leaving 12 bases between. CDR3 length: 13 amino acids. The CDR3 sequence: CASSAMRGEKLFF. DNA for the CDR3: TGTGCCAGCAGCGCGATGCGGGGAGAAAAACTGTTTTTT. Looking up the rest from reference TRBV7-3 and TRBJ1-4 gives the full variable domain: GAGVSQTPSNKVTEKGKYVELRCDPISGHTALYWYRQSLGQGPEFLIYFQGTGAADDSGLPNDRFFAVRPEGSVSTLKIQRTERGDSAVYLCASSAMRGEKLFFGSGTQLSVL.

V gene TRBV5-6 combines with J gene TRBJ1-1; D perhaps matches TRBD1 (5 bases). This CDR3 region has 14 residues. The ends were cut back, 1 base at V and 5 bases at J, with 12 bases in the middle. The germline V gene encodes CDR1 SGHDT and CDR2 YYEEEE. Here the CDR3 reads CASSLRGAKTEAFF. CDR3 sequence (DNA): TGTGCCAGCAGCTTGCGAGGGGCTAAGACTGAAGCTTTCTTT.

The V gene is TRBV4-1, the J gene TRBJ2-5; 14 nucleotides line up with TRBD2. This CDR3 spans 16 amino acids. Germline V gene sequence: CDR1 MGHRA, CDR2 YSYEKL. After removal of 6 bases from V and 5 bases from J, the junction contained 8 bases not matched to a gene. CDR3 bases: TGCGCCAGCAGATGGAGGGGGACTAGCGGGAGTGAGACCCAGTACTTC. Protein product: CASRWRGTSGSETQYF.

This sequence joins TRBV27 and TRBJ1-1, with 7 bases fitting TRBD1. J was trimmed by 0 bases and V by 10 bases; bases with no gene match: 11. The CDR3 is 15 amino acids. Germline values: CDR1 MNHEY, CDR2 SMNVEV (reference sequence). The CDR3: CATRGLGAMNTEAFF. The CDR3 region has the DNA TGTGCCACAAGGGGGCTCGGGGCGATGAACACTGAAGCTTTCTTT.

About this clone: The identical CDR3 is also encoded by other nucleotide sequences in the sample. This sequence joins TRBV5-1 and TRBJ1-3; tentatively, D is TRBD1 (5 bases). Deletions cut 7 bases from V and 0 bases from J, with 14 bases between. This CDR3 is built from 15 residues. CDR1 is SGHRS, CDR2 YFSETQ, per germline. The CDR3 nucleotides are TGCGCCAGCTCGGGGGGAGACTCCTCTGGAAACACCATATATTTT. Its translation is CASSGGDSSGNTIYF.

A remark on this clone: A much bigger clone sits one base away, suggesting this may be a read error. V is TRBV7-9 and J is TRBJ2-3; D gene ambiguous. The V gene's germline CDR1 is SEHNR and CDR2 FQNEAQ (reference sequence). V gave up 0 bases and J gave up 4 bases, with 5 bases separating them. CDR3 length: 13 residues. The CDR3 is CASSLAQADTQYF. The CDR3, as DNA: TGTGCCAGCAGCTTAGCGCAGGCAGATACGCAGTATTTT.

In regard to this clone: The same CDR3 arises from other DNA sequences in this sample as well. The chain employs TRBV5-4 and TRBJ2-1; TRBD2 aligns across 8 bases. CDR3 length equals 15 residues. Germline V gene data show CDR1 as SGHNT and CDR2 as YYREEE (reference sequence). Trimming at V came to 4 bases and at J to 1 base, leaving 4 bases not matched to a gene. DNA of the CDR3: TGTGCCAGCAGCCTCGGGACTAGTTCCTACAATGAGCAGTTCTTC. It is translated as CASSLGTSSYNEQFF.

The V gene is TRBV6-1, the J gene TRBJ2-7, with D possibly being TRBD1 (6 bases). Germline V gene data show CDR1 as MNHNS and CDR2 as SASEGT. The CDR3 is made up of 12 amino acids. V was clipped by 7 bases and J by 4 bases, with 11 bases between them. The CDR3 loop is CASTLGGYEQYF. CDR3 nucleotide sequence: TGTGCCAGCACCCTAGGGGGATACGAGCAGTACTTC.

This chain joins TRBV5-1 and TRBJ2-3, with 12 bases matching TRBD1. Per the germline V gene, CDR1 is SGHRS and CDR2 is YFSETQ. Trimming cost V 0 bases and J 3 bases; bases outside gene matches: 2. The CDR3 consists of 16 residues. The CDR3 DNA sequence: TGCGCCAGCAGCTTGGCGGGACAGGGGGCGACAGATACGCAGTATTTT. Translated, it gives CASSLAGQGATDTQYF.

V and J are TRBV2 and TRBJ2-2, with D hard to call. The V gene lost 2 bases and the J gene lost 1 base, with 5 bases spanning the gap. CDR1 SNHLY and CDR2 FYNNEI come from the germline V gene. This CDR3 has 14 residues. CDR3 amino acids: CASSERWNTGELFF. In DNA form, the CDR3 reads TGTGCCAGCAGTGAAAGGTGGAACACCGGGGAGCTGTTTTTT.

This clone has a handful of counts. This sequence joins TRBV28 and TRBJ2-7, with D maybe TRBD1 (6 bases). Germline assignment: CDR1 MDHEN and CDR2 SYDVKM. CDR3 length: 15 residues. CDR3: CAASSPGDITYEQYF. The CDR3, as DNA: TGTGCAGCTAGTTCACCCGGGGACATAACCTACGAGCAGTACTTC.

This chain links TRBV5-8 with TRBJ2-3; D is uncertain. Germline assignment: CDR1 SGHTS and CDR2 YDEGEE. CDR3 length: 14 residues. With 3 bases removed from V and 0 bases from J, the gap between germline ends came to 8 bases. CDR3 region: CASSSRRSTDTQYF. CDR3 DNA: TGTGCCAGCAGCTCGCGACGCAGCACAGATACGCAGTATTTT.